This record covers a single TCR beta chain. Its target is not known. The germline gene is not matched at one end of the junction; a read error may be the cause. The CDR3 has 16 amino acids. Germline V gives CDR1 DFQATT, CDR2 SNEGSKA (reference sequence). This sample is part of a study of T cells after yellow fever vaccination. Study conclusions and caveats: In FACS-sorted repertoires, abundant clonotypes from the bulk population could appear as contaminants. The study found a weaker secondary response that peaked faster, day 5 versus 15.

TCRdb recomputed calls from the 5' RACE reads with MiXCR, one row per CDR3 protein. The table has some 500,000 distinct CDR3 sequences, about 13% seen once; the top ten hold over 12%. The origin of this receptor is a young man who received the YFV17D yellow fever vaccine. The V call is TRBV20-1, the J call TRBJ2-2, with 8 bases identical to TRBD2. The starting material was PBMCs, obtained on the day of the yellow fever booster vaccination. The CDR3: CCARNRRTSSTGELFF. The CDR3 nucleotides are TGCTGTGCTAGAAATCGACGGACTAGCAGCACCGGGGAGCTGTTTTTT.